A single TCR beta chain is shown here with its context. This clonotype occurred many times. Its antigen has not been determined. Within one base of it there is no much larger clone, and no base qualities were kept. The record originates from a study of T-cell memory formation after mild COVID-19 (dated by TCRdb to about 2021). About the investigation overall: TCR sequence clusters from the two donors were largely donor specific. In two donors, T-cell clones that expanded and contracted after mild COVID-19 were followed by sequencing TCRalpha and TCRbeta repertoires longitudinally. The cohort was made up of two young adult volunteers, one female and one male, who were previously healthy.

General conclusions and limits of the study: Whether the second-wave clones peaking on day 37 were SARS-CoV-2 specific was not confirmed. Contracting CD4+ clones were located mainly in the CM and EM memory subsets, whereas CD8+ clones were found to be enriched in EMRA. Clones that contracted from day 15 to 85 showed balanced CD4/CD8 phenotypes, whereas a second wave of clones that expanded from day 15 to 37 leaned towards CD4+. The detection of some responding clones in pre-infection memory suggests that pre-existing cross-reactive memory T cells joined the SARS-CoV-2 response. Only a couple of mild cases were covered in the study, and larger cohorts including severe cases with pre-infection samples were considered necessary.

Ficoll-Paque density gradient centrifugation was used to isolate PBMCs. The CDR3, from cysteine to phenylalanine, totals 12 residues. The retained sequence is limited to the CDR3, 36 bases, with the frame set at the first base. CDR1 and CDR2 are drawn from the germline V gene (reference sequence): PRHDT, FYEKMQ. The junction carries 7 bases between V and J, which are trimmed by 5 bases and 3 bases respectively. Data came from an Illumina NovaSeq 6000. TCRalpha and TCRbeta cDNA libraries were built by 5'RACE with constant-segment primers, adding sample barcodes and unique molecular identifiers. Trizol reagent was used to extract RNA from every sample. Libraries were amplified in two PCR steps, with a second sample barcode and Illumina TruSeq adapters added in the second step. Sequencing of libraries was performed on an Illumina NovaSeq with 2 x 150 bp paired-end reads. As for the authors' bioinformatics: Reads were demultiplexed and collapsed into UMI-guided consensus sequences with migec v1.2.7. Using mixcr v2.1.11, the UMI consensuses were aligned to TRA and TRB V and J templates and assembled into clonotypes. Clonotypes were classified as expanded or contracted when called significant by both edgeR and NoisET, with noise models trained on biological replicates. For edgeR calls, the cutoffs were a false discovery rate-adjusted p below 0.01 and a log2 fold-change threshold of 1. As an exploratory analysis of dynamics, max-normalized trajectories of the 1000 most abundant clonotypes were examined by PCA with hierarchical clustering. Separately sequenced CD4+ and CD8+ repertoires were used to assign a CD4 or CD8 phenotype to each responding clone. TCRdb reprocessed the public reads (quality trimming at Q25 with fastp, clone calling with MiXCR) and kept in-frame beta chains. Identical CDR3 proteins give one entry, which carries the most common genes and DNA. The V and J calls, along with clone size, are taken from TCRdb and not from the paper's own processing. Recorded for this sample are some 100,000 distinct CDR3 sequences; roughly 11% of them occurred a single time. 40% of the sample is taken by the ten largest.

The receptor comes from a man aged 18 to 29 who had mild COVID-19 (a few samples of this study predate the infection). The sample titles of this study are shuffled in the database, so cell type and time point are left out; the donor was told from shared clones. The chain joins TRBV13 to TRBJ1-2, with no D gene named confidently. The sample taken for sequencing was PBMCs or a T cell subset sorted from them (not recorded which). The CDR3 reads CASSHRDYGYTF. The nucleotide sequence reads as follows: TGTGCCAGCAGCCATCGGGACTATGGCTACACCTTC. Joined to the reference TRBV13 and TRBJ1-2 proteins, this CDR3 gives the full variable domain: AAGVIQSPRHLIKEKRETATLKCYPIPRHDTVYWYQQGPGQDPQFLISFYEKMQSDKGSIPDRFSAQQFSDYHSELNMSSLELGDSALYFCASSHRDYGYTFGSGTRLTVV.